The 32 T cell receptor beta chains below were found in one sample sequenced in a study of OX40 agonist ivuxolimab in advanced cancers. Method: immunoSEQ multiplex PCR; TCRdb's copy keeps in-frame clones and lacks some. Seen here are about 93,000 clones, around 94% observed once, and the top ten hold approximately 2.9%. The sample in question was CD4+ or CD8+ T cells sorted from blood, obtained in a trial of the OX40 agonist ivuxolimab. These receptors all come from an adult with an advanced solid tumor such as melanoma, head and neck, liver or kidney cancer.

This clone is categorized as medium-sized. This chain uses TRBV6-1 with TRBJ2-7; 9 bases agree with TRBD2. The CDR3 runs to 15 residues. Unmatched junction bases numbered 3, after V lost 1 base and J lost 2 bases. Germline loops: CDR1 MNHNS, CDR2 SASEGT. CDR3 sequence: CASSEGSGSAYEQYF. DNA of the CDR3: TGTGCCAGCAGTGAAGGTAGCGGGAGTGCCTACGAGCAGTACTTC.

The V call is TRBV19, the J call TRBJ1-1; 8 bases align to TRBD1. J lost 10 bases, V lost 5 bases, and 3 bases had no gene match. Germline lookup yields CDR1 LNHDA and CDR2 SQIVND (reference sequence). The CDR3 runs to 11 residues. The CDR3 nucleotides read TGTGCCAGTAGTCTTACAGGGGGAGCTTTCTTT. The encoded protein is CASSLTGGAFF.

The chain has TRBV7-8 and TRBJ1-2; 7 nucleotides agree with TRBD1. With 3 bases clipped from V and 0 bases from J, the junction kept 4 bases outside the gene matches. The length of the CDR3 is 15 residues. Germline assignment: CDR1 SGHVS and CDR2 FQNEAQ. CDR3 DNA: TGTGCCAGCAGCTTGAACAGGGGCCCTAACTATGGCTACACCTTC. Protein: CASSLNRGPNYGYTF.

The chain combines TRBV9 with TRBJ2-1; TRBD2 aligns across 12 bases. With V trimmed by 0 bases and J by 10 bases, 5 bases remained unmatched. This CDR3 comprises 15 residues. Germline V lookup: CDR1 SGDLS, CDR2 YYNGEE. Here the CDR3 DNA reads TGTGCCAGCAGCGTAGCGTCTAGCGGGGGGGACGAGCAGTTCTTC. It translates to CASSVASSGGDEQFF.

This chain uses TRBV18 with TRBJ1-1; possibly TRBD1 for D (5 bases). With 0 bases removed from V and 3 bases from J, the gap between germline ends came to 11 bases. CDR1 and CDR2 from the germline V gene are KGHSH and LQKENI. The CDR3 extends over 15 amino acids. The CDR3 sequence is CASSPPVGGYTEAFF. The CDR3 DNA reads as TGTGCCAGCTCACCACCGGTTGGGGGTTACACTGAAGCTTTCTTT.

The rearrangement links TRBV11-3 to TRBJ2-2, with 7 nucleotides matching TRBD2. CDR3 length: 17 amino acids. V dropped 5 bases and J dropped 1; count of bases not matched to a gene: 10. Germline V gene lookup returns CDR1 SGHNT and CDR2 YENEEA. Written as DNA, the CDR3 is TGTGCCAGCAGCCCAAAGGCGCCTAGCGGGAACACCGGGGAGCTGTTTTTT. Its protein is CASSPKAPSGNTGELFF.

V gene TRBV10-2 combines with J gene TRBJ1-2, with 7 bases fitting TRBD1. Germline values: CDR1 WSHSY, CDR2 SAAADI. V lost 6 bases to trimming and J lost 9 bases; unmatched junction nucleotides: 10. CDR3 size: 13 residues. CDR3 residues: CASSYGQAASYTF. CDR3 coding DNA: TGCGCCAGCAGCTACGGACAGGCGGCGAGCTACACCTTC.

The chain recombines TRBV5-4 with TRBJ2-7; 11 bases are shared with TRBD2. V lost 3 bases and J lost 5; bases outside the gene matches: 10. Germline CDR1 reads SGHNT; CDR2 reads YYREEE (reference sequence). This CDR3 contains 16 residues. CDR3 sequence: CASSWSATSGAHEQYF. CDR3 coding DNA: TGTGCCAGCAGCTGGTCAGCGACTAGCGGGGCCCACGAGCAGTACTTC. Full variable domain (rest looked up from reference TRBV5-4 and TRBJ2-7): ETGVTQSPTHLIKTRGQQVTLRCSSQSGHNTVSWYQQALGQGPQFIFQYYREEENGRGNFPPRFSGLQFPNYSSELNVNALELDDSALYLCASSWSATSGAHEQYFGPGTRLTVT.

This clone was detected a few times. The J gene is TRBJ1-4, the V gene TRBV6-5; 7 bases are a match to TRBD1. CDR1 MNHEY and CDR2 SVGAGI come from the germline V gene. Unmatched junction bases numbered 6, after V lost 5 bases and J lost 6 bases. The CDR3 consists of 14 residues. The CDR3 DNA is TGTGCCAGCAGTCTGGGGAGGGGGCATGAAAAACTGTTTTTT. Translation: CASSLGRGHEKLFF.

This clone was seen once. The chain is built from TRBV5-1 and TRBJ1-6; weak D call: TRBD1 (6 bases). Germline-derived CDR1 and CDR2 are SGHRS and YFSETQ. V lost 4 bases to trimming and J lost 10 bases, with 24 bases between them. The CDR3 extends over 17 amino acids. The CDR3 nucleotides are TGCGCCAGCAGCCCGAAACCGGGACAAGAAGTAAGCTCACCCCTCCACTTT. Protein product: CASSPKPGQEVSSPLHF.

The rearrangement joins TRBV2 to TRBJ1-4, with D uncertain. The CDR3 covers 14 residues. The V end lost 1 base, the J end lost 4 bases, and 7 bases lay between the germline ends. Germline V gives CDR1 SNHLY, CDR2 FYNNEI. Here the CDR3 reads CASSEGWGNEKLFF. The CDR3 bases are TGTGCCAGCAGTGAAGGGTGGGGTAATGAAAAACTGTTTTTT.

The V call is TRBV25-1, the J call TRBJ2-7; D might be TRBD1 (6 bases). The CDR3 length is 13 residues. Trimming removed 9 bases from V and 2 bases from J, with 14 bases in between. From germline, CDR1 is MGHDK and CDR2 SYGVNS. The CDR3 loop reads CASSSRGPYEQYF. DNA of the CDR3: TGTGCCAGTTCTTCCAGGGGACCCTACGAGCAGTACTTC.

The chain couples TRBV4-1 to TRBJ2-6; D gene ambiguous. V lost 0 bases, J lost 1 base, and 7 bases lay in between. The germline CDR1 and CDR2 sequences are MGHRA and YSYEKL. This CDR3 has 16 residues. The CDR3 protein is CASSQDRASGANVLTF. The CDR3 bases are TGCGCCAGCAGCCAAGATCGAGCGTCTGGGGCCAACGTCCTGACTTTC.

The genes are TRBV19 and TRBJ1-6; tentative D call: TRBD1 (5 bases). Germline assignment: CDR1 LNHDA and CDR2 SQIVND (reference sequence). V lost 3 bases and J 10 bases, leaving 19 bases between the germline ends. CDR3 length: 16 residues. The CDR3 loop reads CASSIAGRTNWSPLHF. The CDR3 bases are TGTGCCAGTAGTATTGCCGGTAGGACAAATTGGTCACCCCTCCACTTT.

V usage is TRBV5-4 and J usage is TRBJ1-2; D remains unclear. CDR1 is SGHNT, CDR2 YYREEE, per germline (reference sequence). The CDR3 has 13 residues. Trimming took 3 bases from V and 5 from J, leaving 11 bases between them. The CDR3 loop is CASSSISGYGYTF. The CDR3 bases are TGTGCCAGCAGCTCGATCAGCGGGTATGGCTACACCTTC.

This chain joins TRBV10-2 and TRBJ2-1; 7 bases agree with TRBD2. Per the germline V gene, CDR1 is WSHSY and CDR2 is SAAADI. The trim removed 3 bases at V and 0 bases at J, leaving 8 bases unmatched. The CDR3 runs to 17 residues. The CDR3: CASSDPGRGFSYNEQFF. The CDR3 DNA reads TGCGCCAGCAGTGACCCTGGGCGGGGGTTCTCCTACAATGAGCAGTTCTTC.

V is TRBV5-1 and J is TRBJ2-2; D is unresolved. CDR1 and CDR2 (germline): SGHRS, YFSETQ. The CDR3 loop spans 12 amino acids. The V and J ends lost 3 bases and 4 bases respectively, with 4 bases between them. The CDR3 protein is CASSSGTGELFF. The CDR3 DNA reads TGCGCCAGCAGCTCGGGCACCGGGGAGCTGTTTTTT.

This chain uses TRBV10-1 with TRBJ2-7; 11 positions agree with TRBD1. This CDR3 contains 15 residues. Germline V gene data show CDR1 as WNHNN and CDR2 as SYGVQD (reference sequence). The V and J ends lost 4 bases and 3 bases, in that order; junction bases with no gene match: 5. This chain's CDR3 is CASSGRGTGGYEQYF. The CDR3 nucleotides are TGCGCCAGCAGTGGAAGGGGGACAGGGGGCTACGAGCAGTACTTC.

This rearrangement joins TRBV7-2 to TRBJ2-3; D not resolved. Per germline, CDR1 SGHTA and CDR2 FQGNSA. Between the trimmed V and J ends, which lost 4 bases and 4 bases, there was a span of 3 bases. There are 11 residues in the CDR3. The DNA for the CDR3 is TGTGCCAGCAGCTGGTCAGATACGCAGTATTTT. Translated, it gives CASSWSDTQYF. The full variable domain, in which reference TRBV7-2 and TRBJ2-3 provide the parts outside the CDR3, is GAGVSQSPSNKVTEKGKDVELRCDPISGHTALYWYRQSLGQGLEFLIYFQGNSAPDKSGLPSDRFSAERTGGSVSTLTIQRTQQEDSAVYLCASSWSDTQYFGPGTRLTVL.

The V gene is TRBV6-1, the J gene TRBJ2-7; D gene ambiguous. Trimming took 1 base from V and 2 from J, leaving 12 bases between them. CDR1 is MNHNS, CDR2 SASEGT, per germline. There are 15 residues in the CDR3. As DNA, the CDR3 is TGTGCCAGCAGTGAAGTTGTCATATCGACCTACGAGCAGTACTTC. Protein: CASSEVVISTYEQYF.

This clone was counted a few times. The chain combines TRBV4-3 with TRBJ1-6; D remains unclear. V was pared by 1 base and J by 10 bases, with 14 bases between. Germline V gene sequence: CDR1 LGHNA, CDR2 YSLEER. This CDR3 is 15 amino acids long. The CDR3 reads CASSQVTQVDSPLHF. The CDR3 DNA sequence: TGCGCCAGCAGCCAAGTCACCCAGGTGGACTCACCCCTCCACTTT.

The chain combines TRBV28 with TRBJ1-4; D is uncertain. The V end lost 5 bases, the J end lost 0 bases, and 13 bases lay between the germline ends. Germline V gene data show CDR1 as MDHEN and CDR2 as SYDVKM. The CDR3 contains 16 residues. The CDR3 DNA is TGTGCCAGCAGTCCCCCCGGGCCGTCAACTAATGAAAAACTGTTTTTT. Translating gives CASSPPGPSTNEKLFF. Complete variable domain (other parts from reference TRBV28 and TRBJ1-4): DVKVTQSSRYLVKRTGEKVFLECVQDMDHENMFWYRQDPGLGLRLIYFSYDVKMKEKGDIPEGYSVSREKKERFSLILESASTNQTSMYLCASSPPGPSTNEKLFFGSGTQLSVL.

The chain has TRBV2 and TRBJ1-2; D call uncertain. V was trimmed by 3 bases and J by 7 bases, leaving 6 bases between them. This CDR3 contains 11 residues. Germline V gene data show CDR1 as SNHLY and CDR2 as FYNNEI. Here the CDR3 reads CASSEGGGYTF. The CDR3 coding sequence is TGTGCCAGCAGTGAGGGAGGTGGCTACACCTTC. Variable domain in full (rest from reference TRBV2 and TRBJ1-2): EPEVTQTPSHQVTQMGQEVILRCVPISNHLYFYWYRQILGQKVEFLVSFYNNEISEKSEIFDDQFSVERPDGSNFTLKIRSTKLEDSAMYFCASSEGGGYTFGSGTRLTVV.

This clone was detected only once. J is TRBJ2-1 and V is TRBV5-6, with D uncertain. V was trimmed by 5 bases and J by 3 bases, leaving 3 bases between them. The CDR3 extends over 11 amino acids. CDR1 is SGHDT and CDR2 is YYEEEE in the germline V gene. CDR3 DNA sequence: TGTGCCAGCAGATACTACAATGAGCAGTTCTTC. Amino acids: CASRYYNEQFF.

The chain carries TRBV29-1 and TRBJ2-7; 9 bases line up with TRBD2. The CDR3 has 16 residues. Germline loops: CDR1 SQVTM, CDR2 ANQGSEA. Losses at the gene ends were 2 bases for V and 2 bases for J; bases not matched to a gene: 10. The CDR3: CSVERPGGGRAYEQYF. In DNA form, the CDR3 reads TGCAGCGTTGAAAGGCCTGGGGGCGGGAGGGCCTACGAGCAGTACTTC.

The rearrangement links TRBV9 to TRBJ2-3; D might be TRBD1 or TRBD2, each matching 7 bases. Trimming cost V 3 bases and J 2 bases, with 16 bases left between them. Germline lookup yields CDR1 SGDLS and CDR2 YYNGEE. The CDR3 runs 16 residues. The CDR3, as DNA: TGTGCCAGCAGCGAGGGGGCCAGCGGGGTCACAGATACGCAGTATTTT. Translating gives CASSEGASGVTDTQYF.

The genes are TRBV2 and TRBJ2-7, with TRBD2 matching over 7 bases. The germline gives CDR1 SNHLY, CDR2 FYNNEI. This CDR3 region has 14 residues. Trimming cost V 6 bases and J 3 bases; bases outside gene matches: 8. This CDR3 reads CASSGRQGDYEQYF. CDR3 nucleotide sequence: TGTGCCAGCAGCGGGAGGCAGGGAGACTACGAGCAGTACTTC.

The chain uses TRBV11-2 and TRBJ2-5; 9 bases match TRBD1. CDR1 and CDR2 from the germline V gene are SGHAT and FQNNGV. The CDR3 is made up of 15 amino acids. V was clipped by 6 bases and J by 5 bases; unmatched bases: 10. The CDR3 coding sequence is TGTGCCAGCAGAAATACAGGGGGCTATGCGGAGACCCAGTACTTC. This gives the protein CASRNTGGYAETQYF.

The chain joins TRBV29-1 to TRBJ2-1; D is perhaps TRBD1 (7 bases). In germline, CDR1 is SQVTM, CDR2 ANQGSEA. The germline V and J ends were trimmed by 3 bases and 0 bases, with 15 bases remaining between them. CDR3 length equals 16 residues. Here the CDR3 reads CSVEGLTGSSYNEQFF. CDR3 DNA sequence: TGCAGCGTTGAGGGACTGACAGGGAGCTCCTACAATGAGCAGTTCTTC.

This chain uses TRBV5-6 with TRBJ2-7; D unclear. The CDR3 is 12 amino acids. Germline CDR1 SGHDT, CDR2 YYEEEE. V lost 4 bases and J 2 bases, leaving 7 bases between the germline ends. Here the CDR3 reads CASSTNPYEQYF. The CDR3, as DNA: TGTGCCAGCAGCACCAACCCCTACGAGCAGTACTTC.

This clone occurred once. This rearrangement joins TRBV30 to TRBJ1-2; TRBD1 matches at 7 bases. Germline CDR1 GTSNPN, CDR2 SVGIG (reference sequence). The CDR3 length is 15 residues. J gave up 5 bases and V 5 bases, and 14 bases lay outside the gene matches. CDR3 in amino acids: CAWEGQTQVPYGYTF. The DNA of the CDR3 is TGTGCCTGGGAGGGACAGACTCAGGTACCATATGGCTACACCTTC.

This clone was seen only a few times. Here the CDR3 DNA reads TGTGCCAGTAGAACAGGGGGACAGCCCCAGCATTTT. Amino acid sequence: CASRTGGQPQHF. This rearrangement joins TRBV19 to TRBJ1-5; 8 bases are shared with TRBD1. After removal of 6 bases from V and 7 bases from J, the junction contained 2 bases not matched to a gene. The germline V gene encodes CDR1 LNHDA and CDR2 SQIVND (reference sequence). The CDR3 loop spans 12 amino acids.